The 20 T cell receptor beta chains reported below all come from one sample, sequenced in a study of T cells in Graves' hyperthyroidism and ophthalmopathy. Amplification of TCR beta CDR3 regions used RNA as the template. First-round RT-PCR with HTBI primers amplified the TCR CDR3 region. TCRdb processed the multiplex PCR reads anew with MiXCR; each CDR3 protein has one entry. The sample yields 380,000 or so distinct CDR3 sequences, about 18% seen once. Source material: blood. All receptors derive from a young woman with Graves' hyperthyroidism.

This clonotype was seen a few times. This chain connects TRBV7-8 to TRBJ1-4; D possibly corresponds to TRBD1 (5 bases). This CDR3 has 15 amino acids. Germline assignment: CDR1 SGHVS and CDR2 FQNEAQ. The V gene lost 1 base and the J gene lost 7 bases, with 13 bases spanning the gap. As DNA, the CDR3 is TGTGCCAGCAGCTTAGTAGGGACCGGAGGTGAAAAACTGTTTTTT. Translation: CASSLVGTGGEKLFF.

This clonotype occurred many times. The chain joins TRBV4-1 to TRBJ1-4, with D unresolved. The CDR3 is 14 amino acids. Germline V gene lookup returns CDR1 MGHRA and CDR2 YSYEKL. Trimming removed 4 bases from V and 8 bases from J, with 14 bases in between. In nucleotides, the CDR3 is TGCGCCAGCAGCCTAAAGGAAGCTCGGGAAAAACTGTTTTTT. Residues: CASSLKEAREKLFF.

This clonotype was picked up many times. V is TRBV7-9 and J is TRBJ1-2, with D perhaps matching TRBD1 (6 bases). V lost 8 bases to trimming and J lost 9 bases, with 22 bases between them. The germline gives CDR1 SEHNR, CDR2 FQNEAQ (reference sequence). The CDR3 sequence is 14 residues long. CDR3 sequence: CASGSSGHQTRYTF. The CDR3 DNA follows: TGTGCCAGCGGGTCTTCGGGACACCAAACACGCTACACCTTC.

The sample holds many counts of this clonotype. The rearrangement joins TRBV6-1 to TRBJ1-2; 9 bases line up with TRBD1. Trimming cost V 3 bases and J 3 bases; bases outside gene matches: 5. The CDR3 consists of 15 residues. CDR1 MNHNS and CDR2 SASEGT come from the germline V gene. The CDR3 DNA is TGTGCCAGCAGTGACATGGGACAGGGCGACTATGGCTACACCTTC. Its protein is CASSDMGQGDYGYTF.

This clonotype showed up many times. The CDR3 region has the DNA TGCAGTGCTATCCGGGACCAAAATCAGCCCCAGCATTTT. It translates to CSAIRDQNQPQHF. V usage is TRBV20-1 and J usage is TRBJ1-5, with D perhaps TRBD1 (5 bases). This CDR3 comprises 13 residues. V was trimmed by 4 bases and J by 4 bases, leaving 11 bases between them. The germline V gene has CDR1 DFQATT and CDR2 SNEGSKA (reference sequence).

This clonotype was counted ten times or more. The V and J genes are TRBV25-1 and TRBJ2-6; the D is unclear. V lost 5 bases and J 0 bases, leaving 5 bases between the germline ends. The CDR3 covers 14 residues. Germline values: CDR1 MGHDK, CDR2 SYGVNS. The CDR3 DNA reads TGTGCCAGCAGTCAGAGCTCTGGGGCCAACGTCCTGACTTTC. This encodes CASSQSSGANVLTF.

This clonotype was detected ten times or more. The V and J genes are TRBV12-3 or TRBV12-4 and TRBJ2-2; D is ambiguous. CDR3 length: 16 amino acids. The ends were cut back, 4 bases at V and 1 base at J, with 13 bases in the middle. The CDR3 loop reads CASSSGFHLNTGELFF. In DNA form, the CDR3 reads TGTGCCAGCAGTTCAGGTTTTCACCTGAACACCGGGGAGCTGTTTTTT.

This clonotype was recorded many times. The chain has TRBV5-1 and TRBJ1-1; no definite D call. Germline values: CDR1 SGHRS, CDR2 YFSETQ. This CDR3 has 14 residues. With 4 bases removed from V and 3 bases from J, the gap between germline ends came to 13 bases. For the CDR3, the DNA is TGCGCCAGCAGCCAAGTATCTCCCGACACTGAAGCTTTCTTT. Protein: CASSQVSPDTEAFF.

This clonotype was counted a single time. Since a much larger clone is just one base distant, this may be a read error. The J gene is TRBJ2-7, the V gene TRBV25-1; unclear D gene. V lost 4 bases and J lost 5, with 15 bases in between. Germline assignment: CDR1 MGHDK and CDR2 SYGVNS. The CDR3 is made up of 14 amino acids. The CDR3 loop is CASSGTTVVNEQYV. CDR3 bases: TGTGCCAGCAGTGGGACGACGGTGGTGAACGAGCAGTACGTC.

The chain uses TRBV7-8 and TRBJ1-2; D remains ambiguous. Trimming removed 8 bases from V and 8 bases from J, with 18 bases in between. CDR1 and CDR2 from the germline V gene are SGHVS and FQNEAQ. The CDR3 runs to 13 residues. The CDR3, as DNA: TGTGCCAGCGCAAGAGGTCCTGAGGTGGGCTACACCTTC. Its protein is CASARGPEVGYTF.

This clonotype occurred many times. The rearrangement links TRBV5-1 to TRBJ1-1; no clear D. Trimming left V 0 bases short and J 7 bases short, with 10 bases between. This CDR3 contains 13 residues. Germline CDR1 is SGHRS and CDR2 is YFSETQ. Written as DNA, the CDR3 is TGCGCCAGCAGCTTGGCAGGTGGATTTGAAGCTTTCTTT. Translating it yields CASSLAGGFEAFF. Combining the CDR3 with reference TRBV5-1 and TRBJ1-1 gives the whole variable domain KAGVTQTPRYLIKTRGQQVTLSCSPISGHRSVSWYQQTPGQGLQFLFEYFSETQRNKGNFPGRFSGRQFSNSRSEMNVSTLELGDSALYLCASSLAGGFEAFFGQGTRLTVV.

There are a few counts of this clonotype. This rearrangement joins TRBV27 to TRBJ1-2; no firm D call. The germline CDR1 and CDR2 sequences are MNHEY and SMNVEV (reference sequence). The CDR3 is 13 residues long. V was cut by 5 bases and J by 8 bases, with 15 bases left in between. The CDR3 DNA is TGTGCCAGCAGTCTACATGGTCGCGGGGGCTACACCTTC. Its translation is CASSLHGRGGYTF.

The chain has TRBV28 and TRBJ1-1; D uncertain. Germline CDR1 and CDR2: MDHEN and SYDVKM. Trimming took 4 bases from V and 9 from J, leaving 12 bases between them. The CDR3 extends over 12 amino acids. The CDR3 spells CASSWAAAQAFF. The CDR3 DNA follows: TGTGCCAGCAGTTGGGCTGCGGCCCAAGCTTTCTTT. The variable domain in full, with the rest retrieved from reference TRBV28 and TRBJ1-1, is DVKVTQSSRYLVKRTGEKVFLECVQDMDHENMFWYRQDPGLGLRLIYFSYDVKMKEKGDIPEGYSVSREKKERFSLILESASTNQTSMYLCASSWAAAQAFFGQGTRLTVV.

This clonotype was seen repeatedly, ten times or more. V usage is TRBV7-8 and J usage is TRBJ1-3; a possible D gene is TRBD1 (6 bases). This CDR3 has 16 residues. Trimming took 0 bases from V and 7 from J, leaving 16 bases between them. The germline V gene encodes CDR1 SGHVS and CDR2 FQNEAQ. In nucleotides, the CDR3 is TGTGCCAGCAGCTTAGCGCGGACAGAGCCCTGGAACACCATATATTTT. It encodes CASSLARTEPWNTIYF.

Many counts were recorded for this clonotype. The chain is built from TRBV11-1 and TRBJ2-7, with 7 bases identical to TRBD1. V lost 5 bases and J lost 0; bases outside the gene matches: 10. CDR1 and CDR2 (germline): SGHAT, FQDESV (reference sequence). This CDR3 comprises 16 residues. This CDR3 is CASSAARDSSSYEQYF. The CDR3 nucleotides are TGTGCCAGCAGCGCCGCTAGGGACAGTAGCTCCTACGAGCAGTACTTC.

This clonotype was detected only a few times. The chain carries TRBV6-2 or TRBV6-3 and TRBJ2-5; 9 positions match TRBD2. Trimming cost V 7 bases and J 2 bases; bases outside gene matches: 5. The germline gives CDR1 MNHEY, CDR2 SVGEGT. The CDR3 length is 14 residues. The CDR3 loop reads CASTQREVQETQYF. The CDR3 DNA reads TGTGCCAGCACCCAGCGGGAGGTACAAGAGACCCAGTACTTC.

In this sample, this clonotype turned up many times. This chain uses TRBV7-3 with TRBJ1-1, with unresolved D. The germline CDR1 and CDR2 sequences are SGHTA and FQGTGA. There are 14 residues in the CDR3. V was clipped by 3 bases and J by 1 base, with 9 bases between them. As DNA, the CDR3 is TGTGCCAGCAGCTTGAGCTCAAGGAACACTGAAGCTTTCTTT. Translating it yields CASSLSSRNTEAFF.

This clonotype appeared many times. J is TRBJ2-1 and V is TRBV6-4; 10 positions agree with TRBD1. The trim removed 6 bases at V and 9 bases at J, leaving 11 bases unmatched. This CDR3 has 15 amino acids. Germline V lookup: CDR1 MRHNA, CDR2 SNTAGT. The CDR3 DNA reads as TGTGCCAGCAGCGCGACAGGGGGCGCGGTCACTGAGCAGTTCTTC. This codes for CASSATGGAVTEQFF.

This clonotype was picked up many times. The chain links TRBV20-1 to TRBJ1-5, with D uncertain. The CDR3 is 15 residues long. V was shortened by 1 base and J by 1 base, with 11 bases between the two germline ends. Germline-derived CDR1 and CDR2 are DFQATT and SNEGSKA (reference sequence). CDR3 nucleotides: TGCAGTGCTAGAGTGGCATCTTGGAGCAATCAGCCCCAGCATTTT. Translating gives CSARVASWSNQPQHF.

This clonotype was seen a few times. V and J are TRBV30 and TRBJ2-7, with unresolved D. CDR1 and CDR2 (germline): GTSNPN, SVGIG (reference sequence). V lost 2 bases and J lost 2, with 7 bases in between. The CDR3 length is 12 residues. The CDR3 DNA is TGTGCCTGGAGTAAGGGCCCCTACGAGCAGTACTTC. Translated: CAWSKGPYEQYF.